A single sample is the source of the 8 T cell receptor beta chains below, sequenced in a study of blood T cell repertoires in COVID-19. Sequencing was performed with immunoSEQ multiplex PCR; in TCRdb, only in-frame clones are kept and a portion is missing. The sample gives 90,000 to 110,000 clones, around 74% of which show up once; roughly a fifth is in the top ten. Material for sequencing was peripheral blood. Every receptor here comes from a woman aged 70 to 79 with acute or convalescent COVID-19.

CDR3 coding DNA: TGTGCCAGCAGTTACTCGGGGGGTTCCGGAAACACCATATATTTT. The encoded protein is CASSYSGGSGNTIYF. V and J are TRBV6-2 or TRBV6-3 and TRBJ1-3; D is perhaps TRBD1 (5 bases). Germline-derived CDR1 and CDR2 are MNHEY and SVGEGT. The V end was cut by 0 bases, the J end by 4 bases, with 10 bases between. CDR3 size: 15 residues.

V and J are TRBV7-9 and TRBJ1-5; TRBD1 matches 9 bases. Germline V gene data show CDR1 as SEHNR and CDR2 as FQNEAQ (reference sequence). V shed 3 bases and J 0 bases; nucleotides not matched to a gene: 3. CDR3 length: 16 residues. CDR3 residues: CASSFGTGYSNQPQHF. Written as DNA, the CDR3 is TGTGCCAGCAGCTTCGGGACAGGGTATAGCAATCAGCCCCAGCATTTT.

The chain has TRBV6-1 and TRBJ1-2; unclear D gene. The ends were cut back, 2 bases at V and 1 base at J, with 8 bases in the middle. Germline V gene data show CDR1 as MNHNS and CDR2 as SASEGT. There are 14 residues in the CDR3. CDR3 amino acids: CASSEIGLNYGYTF. CDR3 nucleotide sequence: TGTGCCAGCAGTGAAATAGGACTTAACTATGGCTACACCTTC.

This rearrangement joins TRBV5-4 to TRBJ2-2, with 11 bases aligning to TRBD2. Unmatched junction bases numbered 6, after V lost 3 bases and J lost 8 bases. CDR3 length: 15 amino acids. The germline gives CDR1 SGHNT, CDR2 YYREEE (reference sequence). The CDR3 DNA reads TGTGCCAGCAGCTCCCCTAGCGGGGGGATTGGGGAGCTGTTTTTT. It codes for CASSSPSGGIGELFF.

The chain links TRBV7-8 to TRBJ1-5; the match to TRBD1 covers 7 bases. CDR1 is SGHVS, CDR2 FQNEAQ, per germline. V shed 5 bases, J shed 5 bases, and the junction held 12 bases outside the gene matches. The CDR3 consists of 16 residues. CDR3 DNA: TGTGCCAGCAGCCCCGCGTGGACAGGCGGCGATCAGCCCCAGCATTTT. Amino acids: CASSPAWTGGDQPQHF.

The CDR3 nucleotides read TGCAGCGTGGGACACGCTGAAGCTTTCTTT. Translation gives CSVGHAEAFF. The chain joins TRBV29-1 to TRBJ1-1; D might be TRBD1 (6 bases). Germline values: CDR1 SQVTM, CDR2 ANQGSEA. Trimming took 6 bases from V and 6 from J, leaving 8 bases between them. CDR3 length: 10 amino acids.

J is TRBJ2-5 and V is TRBV5-4, with 7 bases aligning to TRBD2. CDR1 is SGHNT and CDR2 is YYREEE in the germline V gene (reference sequence). Trimming took 1 base from V and 0 from J; bases not matched to a gene: 3. This CDR3 comprises 15 residues. In nucleotides, the CDR3 is TGTGCCAGCAGCTTGTTGCGGGGGAACCAAGAGACCCAGTACTTC. Translating it yields CASSLLRGNQETQYF.

The V call is TRBV12-3 or TRBV12-4, the J call TRBJ2-1; D is perhaps TRBD1 (5 bases). The CDR3 contains 11 residues. V dropped 6 bases and J dropped 11 bases, with 11 bases sitting between them. CDR3 coding DNA: TGTGCCAGCAGCGGACAAGACAAGCAGTTCTTC. Protein sequence: CASSGQDKQFF.